This T cell receptor (beta chain) was obtained from a study of blood T cell repertoires in COVID-19. Whole-study context: Sites in the United States, Italy and Spain provided acute and convalescent COVID-19 samples. PBMCs, B-cell-depleted T cells, or T cells were the source of the cDNA or gDNA that made up the material.

The J segment lost 2 bases and the V segment lost 6 bases, leaving 8 bases of the junction unmatched. Germline V gene lookup returns CDR1 LNHDA and CDR2 SQIVND (reference sequence). This CDR3 has 16 residues. Original processing methods: Amplifying reference gene primers gave estimates of nucleated cell counts. TCRdb keeps only in-frame clones here, not all; method: immunoSEQ multiplex PCR. For V, J and clone size, that table is used; D and trimming come from the DNA. This repertoire shows about 180,000 clones, approximately 86% found once; its top ten account for approximately 2.9%. Sequenced sample: peripheral blood. The V gene is TRBV19, the J gene TRBJ2-2, with 8 bases that match TRBD2. The TCR originated in a woman aged 25 to 45 with active or convalescent COVID-19. CDR3 DNA sequence: TGTGCCAGTAGACGTAGCGGGACACAAAACACCGGGGAGCTGTTTTTT. Translated, it gives CASRRSGTQNTGELFF.